A selection of T cell receptor beta chains follows, all from one sample in a study of blood T cell repertoires in COVID-19. TCRdb's table, derived via immunoSEQ multiplex PCR, lists solely in-frame clones and lacks some. The sample has about 170,000 clones, about 88% seen once. Sequencing was performed on peripheral blood. All receptors derive from a woman of 80 years or more in a cohort sampled during active or convalescent COVID-19. Both conserved end residues are part of each CDR3.

v_gene,CDR3aa
TRBV24-1,CATSRTGESTDTQYF
TRBV28,CASSLGQAPGNQPQHF
TRBV11-2,CASSQRDRGLIAYNSPLHF
TRBV5-1,CASSWDRNTGELFF
TRBV10-1,CASSVQGTDTQYF
TRBV5-6,CASSLAGRLNTEAFF
TRBV7-9,CASSDRAYTGELFF
TRBV30,CAREDSSSTDTQYF
TRBV27,CASSPQRGNSETQYF
TRBV19,CASKHLRRQGRRGEQFF
TRBV5-1,CASSLAGGGRFNEQFF
TRBV28,CASNRDRGIDTQYF
TRBV28,CASSPSDRAVSPLHF
TRBV5-6,CASSYDRAGQPQHF
TRBV13,CASSFGLGAQGGEKLFF
TRBV3-1/TRBV3-2,CASSPTGQGNQPQHF
TRBV6-1,CASSSAGRNIQYF
TRBV6-4,CASSHDRGHEQYF
TRBV4-3,CASSQDWAGSGYNSPLHF
TRBV29-1,CSVPRTSGDGLGQFF
TRBV30,CAWTAMENYGYTF
TRBV3-1/TRBV3-2,CASSQDPGTGCSF
TRBV5-1,CASSLAVGGFTDTQYF
TRBV5-1,CASRFSGTSNDEQFF
TRBV24-1,CATSDRTSSQPQHF
TRBV4-3,CASSRETGPNYGYTF
TRBV7-2,CASSPETNYGYTF